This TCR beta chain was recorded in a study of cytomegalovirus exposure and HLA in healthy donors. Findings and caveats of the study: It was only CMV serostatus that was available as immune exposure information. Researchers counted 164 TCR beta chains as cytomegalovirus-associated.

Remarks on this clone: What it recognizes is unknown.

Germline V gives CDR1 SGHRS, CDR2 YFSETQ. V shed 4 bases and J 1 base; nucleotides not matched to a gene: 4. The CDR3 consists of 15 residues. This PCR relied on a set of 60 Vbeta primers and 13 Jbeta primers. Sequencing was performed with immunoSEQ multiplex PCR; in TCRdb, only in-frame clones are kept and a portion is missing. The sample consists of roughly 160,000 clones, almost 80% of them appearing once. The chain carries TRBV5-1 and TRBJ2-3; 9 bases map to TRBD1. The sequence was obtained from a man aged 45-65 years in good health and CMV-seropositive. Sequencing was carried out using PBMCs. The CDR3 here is CASSTRDRGTDTQYF. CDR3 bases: TGCGCCAGCAGCACCCGGGACAGGGGCACAGATACGCAGTATTTT. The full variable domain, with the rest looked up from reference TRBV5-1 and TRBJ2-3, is KAGVTQTPRYLIKTRGQQVTLSCSPISGHRSVSWYQQTPGQGLQFLFEYFSETQRNKGNFPGRFSGRQFSNSRSEMNVSTLELGDSALYLCASSTRDRGTDTQYFGPGTRLTVL.